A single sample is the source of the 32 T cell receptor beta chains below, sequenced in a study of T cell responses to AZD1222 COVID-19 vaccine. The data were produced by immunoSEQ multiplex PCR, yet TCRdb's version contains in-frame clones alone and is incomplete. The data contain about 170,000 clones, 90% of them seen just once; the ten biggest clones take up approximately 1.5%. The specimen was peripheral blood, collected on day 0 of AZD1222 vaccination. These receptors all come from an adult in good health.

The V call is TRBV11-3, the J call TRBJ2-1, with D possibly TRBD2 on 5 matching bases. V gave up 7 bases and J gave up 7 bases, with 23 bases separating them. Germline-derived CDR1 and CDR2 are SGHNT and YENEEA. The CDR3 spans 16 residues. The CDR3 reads CASTIDPGIPGNEQFF. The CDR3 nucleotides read TGTGCCAGCACCATTGATCCTGGGATTCCGGGGAATGAGCAGTTCTTC.

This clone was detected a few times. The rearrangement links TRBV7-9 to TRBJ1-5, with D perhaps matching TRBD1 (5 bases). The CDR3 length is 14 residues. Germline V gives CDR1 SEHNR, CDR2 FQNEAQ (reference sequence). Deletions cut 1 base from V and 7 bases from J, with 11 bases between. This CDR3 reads CASSLEGVQQPQHF. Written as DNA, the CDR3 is TGTGCCAGCAGCTTAGAAGGGGTTCAGCAGCCCCAGCATTTT.

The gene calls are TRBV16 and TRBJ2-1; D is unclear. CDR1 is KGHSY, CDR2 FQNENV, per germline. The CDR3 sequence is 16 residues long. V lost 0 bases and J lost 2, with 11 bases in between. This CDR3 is CASSQSGGYTYNEQFF. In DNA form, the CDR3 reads TGTGCCAGCAGCCAATCTGGCGGTTACACCTACAATGAGCAGTTCTTC.

CDR3 in amino acids: CASSLTRDRNSPLHF. In nucleotides, the CDR3 is TGTGCCAGCAGCTTAACCCGGGACAGGAATTCACCCCTCCACTTT. The chain recombines TRBV7-2 with TRBJ1-6; 8 bases are shared with TRBD1. Looked up from germline, CDR1 is SGHTA and CDR2 is FQGNSA. There are 15 residues in the CDR3. The V segment lost 2 bases and the J segment 7 bases; nucleotides outside the gene matches: 4.

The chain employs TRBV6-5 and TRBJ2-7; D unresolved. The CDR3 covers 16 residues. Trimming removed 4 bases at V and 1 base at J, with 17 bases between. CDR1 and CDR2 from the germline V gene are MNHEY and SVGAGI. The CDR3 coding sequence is TGTGCCAGCAGTTTCGACCGATTTTCTTCTTCCTACGAGCAGTACTTC. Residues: CASSFDRFSSSYEQYF.

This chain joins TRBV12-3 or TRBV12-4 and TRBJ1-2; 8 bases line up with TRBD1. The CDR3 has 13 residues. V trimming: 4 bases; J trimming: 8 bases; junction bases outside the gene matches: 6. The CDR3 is CASSWTGKVGYTF. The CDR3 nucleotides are TGTGCCAGCAGTTGGACAGGGAAAGTGGGCTACACCTTC.

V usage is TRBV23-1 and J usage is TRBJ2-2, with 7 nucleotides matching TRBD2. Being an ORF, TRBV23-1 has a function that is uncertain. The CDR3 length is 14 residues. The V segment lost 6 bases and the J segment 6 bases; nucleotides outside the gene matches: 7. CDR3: CASSLAVRAGELFF. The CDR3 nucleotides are TGCGCCAGCAGCCTAGCGGTCCGGGCCGGGGAGCTGTTTTTT.

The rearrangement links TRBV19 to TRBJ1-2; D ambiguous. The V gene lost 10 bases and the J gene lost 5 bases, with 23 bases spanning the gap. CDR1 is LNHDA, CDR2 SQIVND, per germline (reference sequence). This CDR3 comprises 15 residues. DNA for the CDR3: TGTGCCACCCCCCCTGTTCCGGGCCTAGTATATGGCTACACCTTC. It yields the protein CATPPVPGLVYGYTF.

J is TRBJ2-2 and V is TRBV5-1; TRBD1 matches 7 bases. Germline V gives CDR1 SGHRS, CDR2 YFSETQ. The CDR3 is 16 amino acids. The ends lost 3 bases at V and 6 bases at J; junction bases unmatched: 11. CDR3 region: CASSSRQGYYPGELFF. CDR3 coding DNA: TGCGCCAGCAGCTCCAGACAGGGATATTACCCCGGGGAGCTGTTTTTT.

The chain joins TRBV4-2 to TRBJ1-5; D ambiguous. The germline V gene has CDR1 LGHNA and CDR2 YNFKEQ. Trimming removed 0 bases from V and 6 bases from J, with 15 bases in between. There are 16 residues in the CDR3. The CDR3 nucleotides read TGTGCCAGCAGCCAAGATCCGGCCGTGGCGGGTCAGCCCCAGCATTTT. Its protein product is CASSQDPAVAGQPQHF.

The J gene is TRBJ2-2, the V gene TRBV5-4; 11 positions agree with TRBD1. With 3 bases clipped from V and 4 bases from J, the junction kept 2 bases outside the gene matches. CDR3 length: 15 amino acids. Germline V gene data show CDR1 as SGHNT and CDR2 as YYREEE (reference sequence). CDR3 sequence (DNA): TGTGCCAGCAGCTGGACAGGGGGCGGCACCGGGGAGCTGTTTTTT. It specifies CASSWTGGGTGELFF.

The CDR3 reads CASSTGHTQYF. DNA for the CDR3: TGTGCCAGCAGCACGGGTCATACGCAGTATTTT. V usage is TRBV28 and J usage is TRBJ2-3; D is undetermined. The CDR3 sequence is 11 residues long. Germline values: CDR1 MDHEN, CDR2 SYDVKM. The V end was cut by 6 bases, the J end by 7 bases, with 8 bases between.

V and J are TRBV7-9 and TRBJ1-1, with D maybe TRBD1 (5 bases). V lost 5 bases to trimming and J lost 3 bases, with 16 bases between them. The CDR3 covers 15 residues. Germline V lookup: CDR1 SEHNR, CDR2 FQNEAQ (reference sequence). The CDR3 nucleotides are TGTGCCAGCAGCGAAGTCGGCGAAGGGGACACTGAAGCTTTCTTT. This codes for CASSEVGEGDTEAFF.

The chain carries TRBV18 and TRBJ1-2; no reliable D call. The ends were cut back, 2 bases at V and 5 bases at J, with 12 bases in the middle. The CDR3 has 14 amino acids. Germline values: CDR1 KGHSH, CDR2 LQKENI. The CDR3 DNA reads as TGTGCCAGCTCACCATATGGGGAGAGTTATGGCTACACCTTC. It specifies CASSPYGESYGYTF.

The CDR3 loop reads CASSQDRRPGTEAFF. CDR3 nucleotides: TGCGCCAGCAGCCAAGATCGACGGCCAGGCACTGAAGCTTTCTTT. This chain joins TRBV4-3 and TRBJ1-1; no firm D call. The CDR3 is 15 residues long. Trimming took 0 bases from V and 4 from J, leaving 12 bases between them. In germline, CDR1 is LGHNA, CDR2 YSLEER.

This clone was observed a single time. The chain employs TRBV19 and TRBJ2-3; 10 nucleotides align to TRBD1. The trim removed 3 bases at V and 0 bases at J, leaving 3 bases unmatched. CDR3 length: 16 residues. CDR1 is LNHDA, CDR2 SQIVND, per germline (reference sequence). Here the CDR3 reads CASSMGQGISTDTQYF. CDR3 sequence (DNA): TGTGCCAGTAGTATGGGACAGGGGATTAGCACAGATACGCAGTATTTT.

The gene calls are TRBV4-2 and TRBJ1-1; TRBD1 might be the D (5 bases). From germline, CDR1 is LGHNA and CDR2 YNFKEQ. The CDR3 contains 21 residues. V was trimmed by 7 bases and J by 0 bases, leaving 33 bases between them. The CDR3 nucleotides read TGTGCCAGCACCGAAATGCCGGTTTCCCTGGTAGACAGAGACATGAACACTGAAGCTTTCTTT. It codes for CASTEMPVSLVDRDMNTEAFF.

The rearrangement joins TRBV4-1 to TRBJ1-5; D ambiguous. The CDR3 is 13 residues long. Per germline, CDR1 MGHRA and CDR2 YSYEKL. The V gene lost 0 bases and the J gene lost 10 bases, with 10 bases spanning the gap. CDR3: CASSQDRQTPQHF. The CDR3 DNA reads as TGCGCCAGCAGCCAAGATCGGCAGACCCCCCAGCATTTT.

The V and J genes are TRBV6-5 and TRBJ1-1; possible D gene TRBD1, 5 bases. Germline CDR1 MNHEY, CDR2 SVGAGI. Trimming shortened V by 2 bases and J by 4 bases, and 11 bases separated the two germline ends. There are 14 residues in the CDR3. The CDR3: CASSYTDSFTEAFF. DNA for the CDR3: TGTGCCAGCAGTTACACAGACAGTTTCACTGAAGCTTTCTTT.

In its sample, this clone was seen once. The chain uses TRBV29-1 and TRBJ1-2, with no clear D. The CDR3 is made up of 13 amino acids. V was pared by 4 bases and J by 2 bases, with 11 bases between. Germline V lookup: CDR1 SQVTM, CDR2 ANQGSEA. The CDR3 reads CSVGRESNYGYTF. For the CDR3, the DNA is TGCAGCGTTGGTCGGGAATCGAACTATGGCTACACCTTC.

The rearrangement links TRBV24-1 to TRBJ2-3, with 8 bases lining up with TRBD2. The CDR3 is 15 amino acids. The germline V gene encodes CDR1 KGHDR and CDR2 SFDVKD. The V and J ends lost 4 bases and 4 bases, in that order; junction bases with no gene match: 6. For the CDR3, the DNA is TGTGCCACCAGTGAAATAGCGGGGTTTCCAGATACGCAGTATTTT. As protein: CATSEIAGFPDTQYF.

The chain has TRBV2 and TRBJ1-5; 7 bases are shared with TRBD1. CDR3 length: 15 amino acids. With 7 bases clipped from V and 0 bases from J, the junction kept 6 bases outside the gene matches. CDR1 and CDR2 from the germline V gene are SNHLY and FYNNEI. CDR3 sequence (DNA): TGTGCCAGCATGAGACAGGGACCTAGCAATCAGCCCCAGCATTTT. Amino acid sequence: CASMRQGPSNQPQHF. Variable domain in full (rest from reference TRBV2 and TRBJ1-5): EPEVTQTPSHQVTQMGQEVILRCVPISNHLYFYWYRQILGQKVEFLVSFYNNEISEKSEIFDDQFSVERPDGSNFTLKIRSTKLEDSAMYFCASMRQGPSNQPQHFGDGTRLSIL.

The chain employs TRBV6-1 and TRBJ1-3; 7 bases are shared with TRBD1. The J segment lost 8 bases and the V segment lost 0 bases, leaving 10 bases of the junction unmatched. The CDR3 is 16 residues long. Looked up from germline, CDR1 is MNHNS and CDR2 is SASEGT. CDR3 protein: CASSEALRGLVDTIYF. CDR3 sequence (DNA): TGTGCCAGCAGTGAAGCCCTCAGGGGGTTGGTAGACACCATATATTTT.

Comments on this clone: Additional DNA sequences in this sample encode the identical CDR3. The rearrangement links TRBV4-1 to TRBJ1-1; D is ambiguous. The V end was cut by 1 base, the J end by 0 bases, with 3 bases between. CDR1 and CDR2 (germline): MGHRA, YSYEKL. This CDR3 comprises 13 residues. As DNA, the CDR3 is TGCGCCAGCAGCCAAGGGGTGAACACTGAAGCTTTCTTT. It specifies CASSQGVNTEAFF.

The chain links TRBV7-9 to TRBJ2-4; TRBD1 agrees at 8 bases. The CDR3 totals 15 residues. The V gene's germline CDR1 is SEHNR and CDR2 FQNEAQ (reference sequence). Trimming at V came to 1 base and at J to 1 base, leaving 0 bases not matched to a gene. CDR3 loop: CASSLGQGAKNIQYF. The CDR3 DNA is TGTGCCAGCAGCTTAGGACAGGGGGCCAAAAACATTCAGTACTTC.

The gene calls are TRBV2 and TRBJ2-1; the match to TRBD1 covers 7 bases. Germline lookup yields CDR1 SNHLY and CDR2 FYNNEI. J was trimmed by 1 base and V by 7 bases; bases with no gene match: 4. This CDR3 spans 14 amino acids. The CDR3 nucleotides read TGTGCCAGCAACTGGGACAGTTCCTACAATGAGCAGTTCTTC. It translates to CASNWDSSYNEQFF.

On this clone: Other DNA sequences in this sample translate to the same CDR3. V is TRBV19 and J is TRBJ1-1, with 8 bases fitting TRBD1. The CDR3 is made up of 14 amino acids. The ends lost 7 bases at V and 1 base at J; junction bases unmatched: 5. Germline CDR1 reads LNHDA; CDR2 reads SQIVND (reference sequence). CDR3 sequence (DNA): TGTGCCAGTAACCTACAGGGGGGGAACACTGAAGCTTTCTTT. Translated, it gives CASNLQGGNTEAFF. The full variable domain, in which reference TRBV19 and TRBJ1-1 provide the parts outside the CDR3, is DGGITQSPKYLFRKEGQNVTLSCEQNLNHDAMYWYRQDPGQGLRLIYYSQIVNDFQKGDIAEGYSVSREKKESFPLTVTSAQKNPTAFYLCASNLQGGNTEAFFGQGTRLTVV.

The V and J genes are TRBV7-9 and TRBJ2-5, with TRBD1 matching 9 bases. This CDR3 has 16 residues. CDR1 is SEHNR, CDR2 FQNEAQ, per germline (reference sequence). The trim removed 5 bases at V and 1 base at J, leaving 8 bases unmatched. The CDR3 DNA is TGTGCCAGCAGCCCAAAGGGGGACAGGGCCCAAGAGACCCAGTACTTC. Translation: CASSPKGDRAQETQYF.

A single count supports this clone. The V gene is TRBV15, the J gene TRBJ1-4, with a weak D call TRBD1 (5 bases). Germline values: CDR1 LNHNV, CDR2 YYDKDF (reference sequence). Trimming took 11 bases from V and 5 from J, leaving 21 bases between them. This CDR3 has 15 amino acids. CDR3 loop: CAARRAKGQNEKLFF. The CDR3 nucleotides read TGTGCCGCCCGTAGGGCCAAGGGGCAGAATGAAAAACTGTTTTTT.

CDR3 residues: CASSLIPTSGGHEQFF. The DNA for the CDR3 is TGTGCCAGCAGCTTGATCCCCACTAGCGGGGGGCATGAGCAGTTCTTC. The genes are TRBV7-2 and TRBJ2-1; TRBD2 matches at 12 bases. The CDR3 loop spans 16 amino acids. CDR1 SGHTA and CDR2 FQGNSA come from the germline V gene. V was clipped by 3 bases and J by 8 bases; unmatched bases: 8.

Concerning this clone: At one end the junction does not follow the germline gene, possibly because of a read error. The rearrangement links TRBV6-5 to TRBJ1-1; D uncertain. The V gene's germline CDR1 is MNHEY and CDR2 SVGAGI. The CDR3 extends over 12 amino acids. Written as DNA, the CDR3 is TGTGCCACCAAGGACGGGAACATTGAAGCTTTCTTT. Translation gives CATKDGNIEAFF.

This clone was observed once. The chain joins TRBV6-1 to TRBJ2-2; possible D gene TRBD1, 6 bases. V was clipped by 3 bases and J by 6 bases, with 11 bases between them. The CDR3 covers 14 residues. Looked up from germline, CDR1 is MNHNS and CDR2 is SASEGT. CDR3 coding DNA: TGTGCCAGCAGTGACAGGGGTTCGGCCGGGGAGCTGTTTTTT. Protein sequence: CASSDRGSAGELFF.